The rows below give T cell receptor beta chains drawn from one sample of a study of PD-1 blockade in classical Hodgkin lymphoma. Assay: immunoSEQ multiplex PCR; the TCRdb copy retains only in-frame clones and omits some. The sample gives over 80,000 clones, roughly 92% of which show up once; roughly 3% is in the top ten. The sample here was peripheral blood mononuclear cells (PBMCs), taken at baseline. The receptors were sampled from a human donor with classical Hodgkin lymphoma. CDR3s include the opening cysteine and the closing phenylalanine or tryptophan. A D gene is named only where the DNA matches it firmly. The size entry is marked missing in some rows and otherwise reads once, few, many or a size class.

TRBJ2-7	-	-	TRBV28	CASSHYEQYF	TGTGCCAGCAGCCATTACGAGCAGTACTTC
TRBJ1-5	few	TRBD1	TRBV6-5	CASSTDRVNQPQHF	TGTGCCAGCAGTACGGACAGGGTCAATCAGCCCCAGCATTTT
TRBJ1-2	-	TRBD1	TRBV11-2	CASTLGTGEYGYTF	TGTGCCAGCACGCTGGGGACAGGGGAATATGGCTACACCTTC
TRBJ2-5	-	-	TRBV6-5	CASSYRRAAQETQYF	TGTGCCAGCAGTTACCGCAGGGCAGCCCAAGAGACCCAGTACTTC
TRBJ1-1	-	-	TRBV18	CASSPGVVRNTEAFF	TGTGCCAGCTCACCAGGGGTCGTTAGGAACACTGAAGCTTTCTTT
TRBJ2-7	-	-	TRBV10-1	CASSQPGSSEQYF	TGCGCCAGCAGTCAACCAGGGTCCTCCGAGCAGTACTTC
TRBJ1-5	-	TRBD1	TRBV19	CASSILGTGGNQPQHF	TGTGCCAGTAGCATTTTAGGGACAGGGGGAAATCAGCCCCAGCATTTT
TRBJ1-2	once	TRBD1	TRBV4-2	CASSQPDREKFGYTF	TGTGCCAGCAGCCAACCTGACAGGGAAAAGTTCGGCTACACCTTC
TRBJ1-2	-	-	TRBV2	CASRPGHFGGYTF	TGTGCCAGCAGACCGGGACACTTCGGTGGCTACACCTTC
TRBJ2-1	-	-	TRBV27	CASSFSPRLQPSYNEQFF	TGTGCCAGCAGTTTCTCCCCACGCTTACAGCCCTCCTACAATGAGCAGTTCTTC
TRBJ2-4	-	-	TRBV6-6	CASRAAQGFTKNIQYF	TGTGCCAGCAGGGCCGCACAGGGTTTTACCAAAAACATTCAGTACTTC
TRBJ2-4	-	-	TRBV30	CAWSGVTVDIQYF	TGTGCCTGGAGCGGCGTGACGGTGGACATTCAGTACTTC
TRBJ2-1	-	TRBD1	TRBV2	CASSDRGPEQFF	TGTGCCAGCAGTGACAGGGGGCCTGAGCAGTTCTTC
TRBJ2-3	-	TRBD2	TRBV2	CASTGGGPSTDTQYF	TGTGCCAGCACCGGCGGGGGACCTAGCACAGATACGCAGTATTTT
TRBJ1-2	-	-	TRBV29-1	CSVDTGRNYGYTF	TGCAGCGTTGACACAGGGCGCAACTATGGCTACACCTTC
TRBJ2-2	-	TRBD1	TRBV2	CASSEIGTGVTGELFF	TGTGCCAGCAGTGAAATCGGGACAGGGGTAACCGGGGAGCTGTTTTTT
TRBJ1-2	-	TRBD1	TRBV2	CASSGGPGTGNGNYGYTF	TGTGCCAGCAGCGGGGGCCCCGGGACAGGGAATGGCAACTATGGCTACACCTTC
TRBJ2-3	-	TRBD2	TRBV27	CASSLWSGRGKGKMDTQYF	TGTGCCAGCAGTTTATGGAGCGGGAGAGGGAAGGGGAAGATGGATACGCAGTATTTT
TRBJ2-7	once	TRBD1	TRBV5-1	CASSLESGQFYEQYF	TGCGCCAGCAGCTTGGAGTCGGGACAGTTCTACGAGCAGTACTTC
TRBJ2-2	-	-	TRBV9	CASSVGDQNTGELFF	TGTGCCAGCAGCGTAGGTGACCAGAACACCGGGGAGCTGTTTTTT
TRBJ2-1	-	TRBD1	TRBV4-1	CASSQDRTGGSNEQFF	TGCGCCAGCAGCCAAGATAGGACAGGGGGGAGCAATGAGCAGTTCTTC
TRBJ2-3	-	TRBD2	TRBV19	CASSTLAGGGTDTQYF	TGTGCCAGTAGTACCCTAGCGGGAGGTGGCACAGATACGCAGTATTTT
TRBJ2-7	-	-	TRBV5-1	CASSLVERAYEQYF	TGCGCCAGCAGCTTGGTAGAGCGGGCCTACGAGCAGTACTTC
TRBJ1-5	-	-	TRBV2	CASSLTWSNQPQHF	TGTGCCAGCAGCCTCACATGGAGCAATCAGCCCCAGCATTTT
TRBJ1-1	once	TRBD1	TRBV11-3	CASSLGGGREAFF	TGTGCCAGCAGCTTGGGAGGGGGCCGTGAAGCTTTCTTT
TRBJ2-2	-	-	TRBV29-1	CSVSRAGTGELFF	TGCAGCGTTTCACGGGCAGGAACCGGGGAGCTGTTTTTT
TRBJ2-2	-	-	TRBV11-3	CASSLDGAMNTGELFF	TGTGCCAGCAGCTTGGACGGGGCGATGAACACCGGGGAGCTGTTTTTT
TRBJ1-1	-	-	TRBV27	CASSDSGTEAFF	TGTGCCAGCAGTGATAGTGGCACTGAAGCTTTCTTT
TRBJ2-1	-	-	TRBV5-1	CASSTGTINLYNEQFF	TGCGCCAGCAGCACCGGGACCATCAACTTATACAATGAGCAGTTCTTC
TRBJ1-5	-	-	TRBV30	CAWSPTGKGSNQPQHF	TGTGCCTGGAGTCCAACAGGGAAGGGGAGCAATCAGCCCCAGCATTTT
TRBJ2-7	-	-	TRBV5-6	CASSFIGTGSYEQYF	TGTGCCAGCAGCTTTATCGGCACAGGCTCCTACGAGCAGTACTTC
TRBJ1-2	-	-	TRBV7-9	CASSLVPGGYTF	TGTGCCAGCAGCTTAGTACCAGGGGGCTACACCTTC
TRBJ1-1	-	-	TRBV27	CASRGNLLNTEAFF	TGTGCCAGCAGGGGAAACCTTTTGAACACTGAAGCTTTCTTT